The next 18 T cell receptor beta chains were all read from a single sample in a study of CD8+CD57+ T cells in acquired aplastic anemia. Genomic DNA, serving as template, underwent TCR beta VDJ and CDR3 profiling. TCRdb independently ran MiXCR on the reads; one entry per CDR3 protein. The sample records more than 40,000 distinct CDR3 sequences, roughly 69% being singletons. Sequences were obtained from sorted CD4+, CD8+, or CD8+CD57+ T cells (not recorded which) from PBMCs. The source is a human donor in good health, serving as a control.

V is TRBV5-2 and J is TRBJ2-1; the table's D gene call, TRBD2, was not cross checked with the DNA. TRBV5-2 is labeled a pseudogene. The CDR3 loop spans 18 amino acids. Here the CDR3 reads CASNHVSTGTSSYNEQFF. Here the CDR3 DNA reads TGTGCCAGCAACCATGTATCAACTGGGACTAGCTCCTACAATGAGCAGTTCTTC.

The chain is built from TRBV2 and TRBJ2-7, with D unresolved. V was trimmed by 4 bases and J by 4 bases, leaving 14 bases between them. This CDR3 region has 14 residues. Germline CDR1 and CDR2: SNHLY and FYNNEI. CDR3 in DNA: TGTGCCAGCAGTGTTGGACGGCCCCTATACGAGCAGTACTTC. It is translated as CASSVGRPLYEQYF.

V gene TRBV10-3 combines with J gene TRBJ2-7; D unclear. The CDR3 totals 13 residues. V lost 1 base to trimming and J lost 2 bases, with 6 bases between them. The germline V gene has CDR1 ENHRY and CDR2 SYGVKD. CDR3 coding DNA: TGTGCCATCAGTGAGTTGGGCGCCTACGAGCAGTACTTC. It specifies CAISELGAYEQYF.

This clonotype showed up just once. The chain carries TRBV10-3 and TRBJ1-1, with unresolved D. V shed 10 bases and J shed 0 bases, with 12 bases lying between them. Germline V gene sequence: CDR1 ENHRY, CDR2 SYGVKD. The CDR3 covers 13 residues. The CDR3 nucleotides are TGTGCCAGCAGCTTGGACGTGAACACTGAAGCTTTCTTT. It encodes CASSLDVNTEAFF.

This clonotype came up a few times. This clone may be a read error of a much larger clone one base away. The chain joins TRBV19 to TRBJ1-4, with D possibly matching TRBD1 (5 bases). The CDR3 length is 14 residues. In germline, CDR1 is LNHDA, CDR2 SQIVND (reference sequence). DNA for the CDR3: TGTGCCAGTAGTAGCGGGACTCAAAGTGAAAAACTGTCTTTT. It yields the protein CASSSGTQSEKLSF.

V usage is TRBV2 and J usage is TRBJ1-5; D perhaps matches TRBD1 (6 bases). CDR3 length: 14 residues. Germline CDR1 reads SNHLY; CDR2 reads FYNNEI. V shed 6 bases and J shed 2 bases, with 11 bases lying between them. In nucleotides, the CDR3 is TGTGCCAGCAGGTTGACAGGAGGCAATCAGCCCCAGCATTTT. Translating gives CASRLTGGNQPQHF.

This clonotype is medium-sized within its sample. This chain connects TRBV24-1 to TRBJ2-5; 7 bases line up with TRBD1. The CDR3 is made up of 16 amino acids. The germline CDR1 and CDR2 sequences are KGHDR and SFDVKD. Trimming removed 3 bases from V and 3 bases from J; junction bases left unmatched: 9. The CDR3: CATSDGSDRVEETQYF. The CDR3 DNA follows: TGTGCCACCAGTGATGGATCCGACAGGGTGGAAGAGACCCAGTACTTC.

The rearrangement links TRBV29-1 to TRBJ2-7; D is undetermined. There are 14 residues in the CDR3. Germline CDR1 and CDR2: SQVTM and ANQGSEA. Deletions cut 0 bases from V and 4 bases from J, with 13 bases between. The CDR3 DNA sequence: TGCAGCGTTGAAGAGTGGGCGGATGCATACGAGCAGTACTTC. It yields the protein CSVEEWADAYEQYF.

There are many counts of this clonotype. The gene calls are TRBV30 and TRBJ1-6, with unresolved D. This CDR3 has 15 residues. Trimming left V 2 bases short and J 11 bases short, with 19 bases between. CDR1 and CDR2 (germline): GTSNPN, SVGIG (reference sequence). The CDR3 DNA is TGTGCCTGGAGTTACGACACTAACAACTTGGCACCCCTCCACTTT. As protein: CAWSYDTNNLAPLHF.

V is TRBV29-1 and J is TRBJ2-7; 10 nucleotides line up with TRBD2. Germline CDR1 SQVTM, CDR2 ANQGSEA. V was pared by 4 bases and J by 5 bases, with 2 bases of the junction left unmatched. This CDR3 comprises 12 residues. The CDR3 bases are TGCAGCGTTGTAGCGGGGGGCCACGAGCAGTACTTC. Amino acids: CSVVAGGHEQYF.

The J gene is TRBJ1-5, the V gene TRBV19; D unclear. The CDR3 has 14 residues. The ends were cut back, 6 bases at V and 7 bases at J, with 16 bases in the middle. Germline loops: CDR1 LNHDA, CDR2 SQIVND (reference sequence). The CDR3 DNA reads TGTGCCAGTAGGATTACCCAAGGCGGCCAGCCCCAGCATTTT. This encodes CASRITQGGQPQHF.

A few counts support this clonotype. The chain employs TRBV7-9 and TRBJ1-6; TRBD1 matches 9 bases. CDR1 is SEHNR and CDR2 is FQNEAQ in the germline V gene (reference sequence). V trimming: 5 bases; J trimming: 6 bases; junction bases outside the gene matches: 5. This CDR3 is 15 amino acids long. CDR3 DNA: TGTGCCAGCAGCATCGACAGGGGGGGTAATTCACCCCTCCACTTT. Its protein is CASSIDRGGNSPLHF.

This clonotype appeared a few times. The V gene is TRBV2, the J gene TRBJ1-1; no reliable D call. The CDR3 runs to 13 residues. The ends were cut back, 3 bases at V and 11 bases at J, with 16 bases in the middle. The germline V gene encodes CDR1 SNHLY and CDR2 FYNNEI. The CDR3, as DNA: TGTGCCAGCAGTGAGCCATACAGAAATGGGGCTTTCTTT. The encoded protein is CASSEPYRNGAFF.

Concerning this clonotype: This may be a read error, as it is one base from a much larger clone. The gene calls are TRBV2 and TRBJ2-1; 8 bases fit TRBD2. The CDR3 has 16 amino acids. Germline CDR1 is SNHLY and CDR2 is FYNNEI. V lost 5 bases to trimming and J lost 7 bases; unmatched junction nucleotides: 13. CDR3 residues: CASSPPAAGADNEQFF. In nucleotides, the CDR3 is TGTGCCAGCAGTCCCCCTGCAGCGGGAGCGGATAATGAGCAGTTCTTC.

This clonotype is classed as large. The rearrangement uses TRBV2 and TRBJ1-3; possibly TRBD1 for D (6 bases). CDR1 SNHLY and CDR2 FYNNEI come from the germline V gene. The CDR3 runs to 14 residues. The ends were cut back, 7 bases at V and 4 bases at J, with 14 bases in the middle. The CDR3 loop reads CASNIGGQGNTIYF. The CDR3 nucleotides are TGTGCCAGCAATATCGGGGGGCAGGGAAACACCATATATTTT.

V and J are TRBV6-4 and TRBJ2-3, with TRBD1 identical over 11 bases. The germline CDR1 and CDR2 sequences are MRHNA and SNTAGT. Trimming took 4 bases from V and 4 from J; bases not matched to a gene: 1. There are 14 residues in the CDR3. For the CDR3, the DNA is TGTGCCAGCAGTGGGACAGGGGGCTCAGATACGCAGTATTTT. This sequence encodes CASSGTGGSDTQYF.

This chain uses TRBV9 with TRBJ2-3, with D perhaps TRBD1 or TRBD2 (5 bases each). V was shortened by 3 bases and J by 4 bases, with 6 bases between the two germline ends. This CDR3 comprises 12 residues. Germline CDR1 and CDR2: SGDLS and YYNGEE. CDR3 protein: CASSAGPDTQYF. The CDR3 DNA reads TGTGCCAGCAGCGCGGGACCAGATACGCAGTATTTT.

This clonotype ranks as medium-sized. CDR3 nucleotides: TGCAGTGCTAGAGATACCCTAGCGGGAGATCACGAGCAGTACTTC. Its protein product is CSARDTLAGDHEQYF. This chain joins TRBV20-1 and TRBJ2-7; TRBD2 matches at 10 bases. From germline, CDR1 is DFQATT and CDR2 SNEGSKA (reference sequence). V lost 0 bases and J lost 5; bases outside the gene matches: 7. The CDR3 is made up of 15 amino acids.